The 26 T cell receptor beta chains listed next were all sequenced from one sample in a study of shared clonotypes between healthy human individuals. Profiling relied on immunoSEQ multiplex PCR, and the TCRdb table lists in-frame clones only, not all of them. This sample has 450,000 to 550,000 clones, with 79% found just once. Sequencing was done on a sample of PBMCs. These receptors all stem from a woman in her thirties or forties in good health. Some clones in this sample may be carry-over from other donors' samples.

This clone was counted ten times or more. The rearrangement uses TRBV7-9 and TRBJ1-2, with no clear D. CDR3 size: 12 residues. The V end was cut by 5 bases, the J end by 5 bases, with 9 bases between. Germline loops: CDR1 SEHNR, CDR2 FQNEAQ (reference sequence). The CDR3 region has the DNA TGTGCCAGCAGCGTGTCGGGGTATGGCTACACCTTC. Protein sequence: CASSVSGYGYTF.

The chain uses TRBV27 and TRBJ2-6, with D perhaps matching TRBD2 (6 bases). CDR3 length equals 13 residues. V was trimmed by 4 bases and J by 9 bases, leaving 10 bases between them. Per the germline V gene, CDR1 is MNHEY and CDR2 is SMNVEV (reference sequence). CDR3 residues: CASSYQGGNVLTF. CDR3 nucleotide sequence: TGTGCCAGCAGTTATCAGGGAGGCAACGTCCTGACTTTC.

The V call is TRBV5-1, the J call TRBJ2-3; possibly TRBD1 for D (6 bases). Germline CDR1 SGHRS, CDR2 YFSETQ. V was shortened by 0 bases and J by 2 bases, with 13 bases between the two germline ends. This CDR3 comprises 16 residues. The CDR3 DNA reads as TGCGCCAGCAGCTTGGATTCAGGGGCGTTCACAGATACGCAGTATTTT. This gives the protein CASSLDSGAFTDTQYF.

This rearrangement joins TRBV5-1 to TRBJ2-1; possibly TRBD2 for D (6 bases). From germline, CDR1 is SGHRS and CDR2 YFSETQ. The CDR3 is 16 amino acids. Deletions cut 0 bases from V and 3 bases from J, with 13 bases between. CDR3 protein: CASSLAGSGNYNEQFF. CDR3 DNA: TGCGCCAGCAGCTTGGCGGGTAGCGGCAACTACAATGAGCAGTTCTTC.

V gene TRBV4-1 combines with J gene TRBJ2-2, with 12 positions matching TRBD2. This CDR3 has 17 amino acids. Germline CDR1 and CDR2: MGHRA and YSYEKL. V trimming: 0 bases; J trimming: 9 bases; junction bases outside the gene matches: 8. The CDR3 spells CASSQDPSGRALWELFF. The CDR3 DNA follows: TGCGCCAGCAGCCAAGATCCTAGCGGGAGGGCCCTCTGGGAGCTGTTTTTT.

The chain joins TRBV2 to TRBJ1-5; D may be TRBD1 (5 bases). CDR3 length: 15 amino acids. The V end lost 9 bases, the J end lost 1 base, and 16 bases lay between the germline ends. CDR1 SNHLY and CDR2 FYNNEI come from the germline V gene. CDR3 sequence: CASSPSGGSNQPQHF. CDR3 coding DNA: TGTGCCAGTTCTCCTTCGGGGGGGAGCAATCAGCCCCAGCATTTT.

Many counts were recorded for this clone. The chain links TRBV28 to TRBJ1-6; 7 bases fit TRBD1. V was clipped by 4 bases and J by 9 bases; unmatched bases: 18. The CDR3 runs 18 residues. CDR1 is MDHEN and CDR2 is SYDVKM in the germline V gene. CDR3 residues: CASSSHLRRQGGSSPLHF. The CDR3 DNA reads TGTGCCAGCAGTTCCCACCTCAGACGACAGGGTGGGAGTTCACCCCTCCACTTT.

The chain recombines TRBV5-6 with TRBJ2-2; 8 bases match TRBD2. Germline V gene data show CDR1 as SGHDT and CDR2 as YYEEEE. The CDR3 contains 16 residues. V gave up 4 bases and J gave up 0 bases; unmatched junction bases: 5. The CDR3 region has the DNA TGTGCCAGCAGCCAGGCACTAGCGGCGAACACCGGGGAGCTGTTTTTT. Residues: CASSQALAANTGELFF.

V is TRBV7-2 and J is TRBJ2-7; weak D call: TRBD1 (7 bases). The CDR3 extends over 15 amino acids. The germline V gene has CDR1 SGHTA and CDR2 FQGNSA. V lost 1 base and J 6 bases, leaving 16 bases between the germline ends. CDR3 in DNA: TGTGCCAGCAGCTTAGTGGAGGGGGCGAGGAGCGAGCAGTACTTC. Translating it yields CASSLVEGARSEQYF.

This clone was observed a handful of times. The chain employs TRBV18 and TRBJ2-7, with TRBD2 as a possible D gene (6 bases). The CDR3 runs to 14 residues. The germline V gene has CDR1 KGHSH and CDR2 LQKENI. V shed 6 bases and J shed 3 bases, with 15 bases lying between them. CDR3: CASSNGGLGYEQYF. The CDR3, as DNA: TGTGCCAGCTCCAATGGGGGGTTGGGCTACGAGCAGTACTTC.

This chain uses TRBV5-1 with TRBJ2-1, with 13 bases identical to TRBD2. There are 17 residues in the CDR3. Per germline, CDR1 SGHRS and CDR2 YFSETQ. J gave up 4 bases and V 4 bases, and 8 bases lay outside the gene matches. This chain's CDR3 is CASSTGLAGNGYNEQFF. The CDR3 nucleotides are TGCGCCAGCAGCACGGGACTAGCGGGAAACGGTTACAATGAGCAGTTCTTC.

This chain joins TRBV6-1 and TRBJ2-2; the D is unclear. The CDR3 is made up of 13 amino acids. V gave up 9 bases and J gave up 0 bases, with 8 bases separating them. CDR1 and CDR2 from the germline V gene are MNHNS and SASEGT. Written as DNA, the CDR3 is TGTGCCAGTGTCAGGCCGAACACCGGGGAGCTGTTTTTT. Amino acid sequence: CASVRPNTGELFF.

The chain has TRBV9 and TRBJ2-3; D is unclear. The V gene's germline CDR1 is SGDLS and CDR2 YYNGEE. Trimming removed 3 bases from V and 1 base from J, with 15 bases in between. The CDR3 runs 16 residues. The CDR3 nucleotides are TGTGCCAGCAGCGCGAAAGTGGGTATGGGCACAGATACGCAGTATTTT. Translated, it gives CASSAKVGMGTDTQYF.

The chain joins TRBV18 to TRBJ2-1; no definite D call. Germline V lookup: CDR1 KGHSH, CDR2 LQKENI. The length of the CDR3 is 14 residues. V lost 5 bases to trimming and J lost 1 base, with 9 bases between them. The CDR3 reads CASSSSGSYNEQFF. The DNA of the CDR3 is TGTGCCAGCTCATCTTCAGGTTCCTACAATGAGCAGTTCTTC. Full variable domain (outside the CDR3, taken from reference TRBV18 and TRBJ2-1): NAGVMQNPRHLVRRRGQEARLRCSPMKGHSHVYWYRQLPEEGLKFMVYLQKENIIDESGMPKERFSAEFPKEGPSILRIQQVVRGDSAAYFCASSSSGSYNEQFFGPGTRLTVL.

The chain employs TRBV11-2 and TRBJ2-2; no clear D gene. With 3 bases removed from V and 4 bases from J, the gap between germline ends came to 6 bases. The CDR3 covers 13 residues. The germline V gene has CDR1 SGHAT and CDR2 FQNNGV. The CDR3 reads CASSLRFTGELFF. DNA of the CDR3: TGTGCCAGCAGCTTGAGGTTCACCGGGGAGCTGTTTTTT.

V is TRBV6-5 and J is TRBJ2-7, with 9 bases matching TRBD2. Germline V gene data show CDR1 as MNHEY and CDR2 as SVGAGI. The CDR3 is made up of 14 amino acids. The J segment lost 1 base and the V segment lost 6 bases, leaving 4 bases of the junction unmatched. The CDR3 protein is CASSPGLASYEQYF. The CDR3 DNA sequence: TGTGCCAGCAGCCCGGGACTAGCTTCCTACGAGCAGTACTTC.

This chain joins TRBV5-4 and TRBJ1-4; D gene ambiguous. Deletions cut 1 base from V and 2 bases from J, with 9 bases between. The V gene's germline CDR1 is SGHNT and CDR2 YYREEE (reference sequence). The CDR3 runs 15 residues. The CDR3 loop is CASSLSAGTNEKLFF. DNA of the CDR3: TGTGCCAGCAGCTTGTCGGCCGGTACTAATGAAAAACTGTTTTTT. The full variable domain, with the rest looked up from reference TRBV5-4 and TRBJ1-4, is ETGVTQSPTHLIKTRGQQVTLRCSSQSGHNTVSWYQQALGQGPQFIFQYYREEENGRGNFPPRFSGLQFPNYSSELNVNALELDDSALYLCASSLSAGTNEKLFFGSGTQLSVL.

The CDR3 reads CASSQELRQGMNTGELFF. The CDR3 DNA follows: TGTGCCAGCAGCCAGGAACTTCGACAGGGGATGAACACCGGGGAGCTGTTTTTT. The chain recombines TRBV14 with TRBJ2-2; 8 nucleotides match TRBD1. Germline V CDR1 and CDR2: SGHDN, FVKESK. The CDR3 covers 18 residues. The V and J ends lost 3 bases and 1 base, in that order; junction bases with no gene match: 10.

This chain uses TRBV2 with TRBJ1-3, with 8 bases matching TRBD1. This CDR3 comprises 14 residues. Looked up from germline, CDR1 is SNHLY and CDR2 is FYNNEI. Unmatched junction bases numbered 2, after V lost 5 bases and J lost 2 bases. DNA of the CDR3: TGTGCCAGCAGTCAGGACAGGGCTGGAAACACCATATATTTT. Translated, it gives CASSQDRAGNTIYF.

This chain links TRBV29-1 with TRBJ2-2; D is uncertain. Trimming pared 6 bases from V and 6 bases from J, leaving 11 bases between. Germline CDR1 and CDR2: SQVTM and ANQGSEA. The CDR3 runs to 12 residues. The CDR3 here is CSVGYGSGELFF. CDR3 coding DNA: TGCAGCGTGGGATACGGTTCCGGGGAGCTGTTTTTT.

The gene calls are TRBV4-3 and TRBJ1-2; D perhaps matches TRBD1 (5 bases). Between the trimmed V and J ends, which lost 4 bases and 8 bases, there was a span of 14 bases. From germline, CDR1 is LGHNA and CDR2 YSLEER. CDR3 length: 13 residues. CDR3 loop: CASSPWGWRGYTF. CDR3 nucleotide sequence: TGCGCCAGCAGCCCGTGGGGGTGGCGGGGCTACACCTTC.

Turning to this clone: Additional DNA sequences in this sample encode the identical CDR3. This chain links TRBV15 with TRBJ2-7; 7 bases are shared with TRBD1. The J segment lost 2 bases and the V segment lost 0 bases, leaving 1 base of the junction unmatched. This CDR3 has 14 amino acids. The V gene's germline CDR1 is LNHNV and CDR2 YYDKDF (reference sequence). CDR3 sequence reads: CATSRDRGTYEQYF. The CDR3 nucleotides read TGTGCCACCAGCAGAGACAGGGGGACCTACGAGCAGTACTTC.

This clone was seen at least ten times. The chain has TRBV13 and TRBJ1-2; D gene unclear. The V gene lost 1 base and the J gene lost 6 bases, with 9 bases spanning the gap. CDR3 length: 13 amino acids. In germline, CDR1 is PRHDT, CDR2 FYEKMQ (reference sequence). CDR3 residues: CASSLADIDGYTF. CDR3 coding DNA: TGTGCCAGCAGCTTAGCAGATATAGATGGCTACACCTTC.

This clone was observed once. The chain combines TRBV6-5 with TRBJ2-1; 11 bases line up with TRBD2. With 2 bases clipped from V and 8 bases from J, the junction kept 8 bases outside the gene matches. CDR3 size: 16 residues. Germline V gene lookup returns CDR1 MNHEY and CDR2 SVGAGI. CDR3: CASSYAVSGRAYEQFF. In nucleotides, the CDR3 is TGTGCCAGCAGTTACGCGGTTAGCGGGAGGGCCTATGAGCAGTTCTTC.

J is TRBJ2-6 and V is TRBV2; D possibly matches TRBD1 or TRBD2 (5 bases each). CDR3 size: 15 residues. Germline V gene sequence: CDR1 SNHLY, CDR2 FYNNEI. Trimming removed 9 bases from V and 3 bases from J, with 15 bases in between. The CDR3 loop is CASGARESGANVLTF. The CDR3 region has the DNA TGTGCCAGTGGGGCTAGGGAGAGTGGGGCCAACGTCCTGACTTTC.

The chain combines TRBV29-1 with TRBJ2-5; TRBD1 is a possible D gene (7 bases). V dropped 4 bases and J dropped 5 bases, with 14 bases sitting between them. Germline assignment: CDR1 SQVTM and CDR2 ANQGSEA. The CDR3 has 13 residues. The CDR3 region has the DNA TGCAGCGTTGCAACAGGGGCGGGGGAGACCCAGTACTTC. Translation gives CSVATGAGETQYF. Drawing the rest from reference TRBV29-1 and TRBJ2-5, the complete variable domain is SAVISQKPSRDICQRGTSLTIQCQVDSQVTMMFWYRQQPGQSLTLIATANQGSEATYESGFVIDKFPISRPNLTFSTLTVSNMSPEDSSIYLCSVATGAGETQYFGPGTRLLVL.